The sequence of this T cell receptor beta chain was determined in a study of blood T cell repertoires in COVID-19. For the study at large: Sample material is recorded as cDNA or gDNA derived from T cells, B-cell-depleted T cells, or PBMCs.

As originally analysed: The authors estimated nucleated cell counts from reference gene primer amplification. Produced via immunoSEQ multiplex PCR; TCRdb's table is partial and in-frame only. That table supplies the V and J calls and clone size; D and trimming were determined from the DNA. Counted here are fewer than 250,000 clones, 80% to 90% occurring once; the ten biggest clones make up more than 3%. The V and J ends lost 4 bases and 0 bases respectively, with 16 bases between them. Germline V lookup: CDR1 LGHDT, CDR2 YNNKEL (reference sequence). The CDR3 totals 17 residues. This clone was observed a few times.

This receptor was taken from a woman aged 25-40 years who had been exposed to COVID-19. The sequenced material came from PBMCs or T cells enriched from blood (not recorded which). V gene TRBV3-1 (or the pseudogene TRBV3-2) combines with J gene TRBJ1-5; D is unclear. The CDR3 DNA sequence: TGTGCCAGCAGCCTAGGCCGAGGGATCTATAGCAATCAGCCCCAGCATTTT. Encoded protein: CASSLGRGIYSNQPQHF.